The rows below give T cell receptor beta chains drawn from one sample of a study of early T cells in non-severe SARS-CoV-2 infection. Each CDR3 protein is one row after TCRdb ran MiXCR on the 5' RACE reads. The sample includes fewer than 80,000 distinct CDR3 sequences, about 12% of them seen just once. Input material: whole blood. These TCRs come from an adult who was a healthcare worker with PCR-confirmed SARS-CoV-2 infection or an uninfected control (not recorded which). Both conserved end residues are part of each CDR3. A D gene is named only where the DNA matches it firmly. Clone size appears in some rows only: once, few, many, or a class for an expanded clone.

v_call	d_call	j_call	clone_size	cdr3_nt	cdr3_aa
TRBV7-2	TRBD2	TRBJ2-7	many	TGTGCCAGCAGTGAAGGGGCGGGAGAGTACGAGCAGTACTTC	CASSEGAGEYEQYF
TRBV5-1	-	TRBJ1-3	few	TGCGCCAGCAGCTCCGGGGCGGTGACTGGGAACACCATATATTTT	CASSSGAVTGNTIYF
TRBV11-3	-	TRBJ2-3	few	TGTGCCAGCAGCCTACGGAGGACAGCCGCCGGAGATACGCAGTATTTT	CASSLRRTAAGDTQYF
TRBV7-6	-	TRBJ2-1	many	TGTGCCAGCACCCCTGATTTGGGAGTCTCCTACAATGAGCAGTTCTTC	CASTPDLGVSYNEQFF
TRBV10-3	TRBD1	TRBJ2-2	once	TGTGCCATCAGGGGTGACAGGGAAAACACCGGGGAGCTGTTTTTT	CAIRGDRENTGELFF
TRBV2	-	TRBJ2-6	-	TGTGCCAGCAGTGGTTCTGGGCCCAACGTCCTGACTTTC	CASSGSGPNVLTF
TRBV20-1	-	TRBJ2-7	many	TGCAGTGCTAGAGAGGGGCTAGCGACCTCCTACGAGCAGTACTTC	CSAREGLATSYEQYF
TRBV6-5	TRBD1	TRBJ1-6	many	TGTGCCAGCAGCTGGGACAGCCTTAATTCACCCCTCCACTTT	CASSWDSLNSPLHF
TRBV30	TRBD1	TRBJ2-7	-	TGTGCCTGGAGTCGACAGGGGGCATCCTACGAGCAGTACTTC	CAWSRQGASYEQYF
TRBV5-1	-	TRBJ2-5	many	TGCGCCAGCAGCTTGGCCCCAGGGACCCAAGAGACCCAGTACTTC	CASSLAPGTQETQYF
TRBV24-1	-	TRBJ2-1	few	TGTGCCACGGGACAATACAATGAGCAGTTCTTC	CATGQYNEQFF
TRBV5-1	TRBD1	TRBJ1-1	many	TGCGCCAGCAGCACCGGACAGGGTCTGAACACTGAAGCTTTCTTT	CASSTGQGLNTEAFF
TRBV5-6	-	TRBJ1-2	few	TGTGCCAGCAGCCTCAGGGGCTCTGGCTACACCTTC	CASSLRGSGYTF
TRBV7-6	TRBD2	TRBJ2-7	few	TGTGCCAGCAGCCCTAGCGGAGGGCGTCCCTCCTACGAGCAGTACTTC	CASSPSGGRPSYEQYF
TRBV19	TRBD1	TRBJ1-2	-	TGTGCCAGTAGTAGTTCCGGGACAGGGTATTGCACCTTC	CASSSSGTGYCTF
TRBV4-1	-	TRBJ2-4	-	TGCGCCAGCAGCCTGGAATACGGAAGGGCTGACAAAAACATTCAGTACTTC	CASSLEYGRADKNIQYF
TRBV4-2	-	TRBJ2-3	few	TGTGCCAGCAGCCAAGAGGGTCTAGCTGGAGATACGCAGTATTTT	CASSQEGLAGDTQYF
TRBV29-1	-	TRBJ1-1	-	TGCAGCGTTGGACGGGGGGGAGACACTGAAGCTTTCTTT	CSVGRGGDTEAFF
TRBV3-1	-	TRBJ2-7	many	TGTGCCAGCAGCCATTTCCGGGGCAGGGGGGCCTACGAGCAGTACTTC	CASSHFRGRGAYEQYF
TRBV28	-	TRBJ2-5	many	TGTGCCGGTCAGGGTGGGAGACAAGAGACCCAGTACTTC	CAGQGGRQETQYF
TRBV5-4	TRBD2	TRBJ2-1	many	TGTGCCAGCAGCTTGATACTAGCGGGAGGGTACAATGAGCAGTTCTTC	CASSLILAGGYNEQFF
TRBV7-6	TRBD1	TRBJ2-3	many	TGTGCCAGCAGCTTAGTTTCTGGGACAGGGATGCCCGATACGCAGTATTTT	CASSLVSGTGMPDTQYF
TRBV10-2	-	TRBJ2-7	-	TGCGCCAGCAGTGAGTCGAGGTACGAGCAGTACTTC	CASSESRYEQYF
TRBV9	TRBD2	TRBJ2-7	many	TGTGCCAGCAGCGTTGAAGCGGGGGAGACCTACGAGCAGTACTTC	CASSVEAGETYEQYF
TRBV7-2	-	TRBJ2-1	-	TGTGCCAGCAGCTTACCGGGACGTACCCAGTTCTTC	CASSLPGRTQFF
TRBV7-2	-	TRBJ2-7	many	TGTGCCAGCAGCTCCCTGGCGAACTCCTACGAGCAGTACTTC	CASSSLANSYEQYF